Presented here are 8 T cell receptor beta chains from one specimen sequenced in a study of vaccination effects on CD4 cells after COVID-19 (dated by TCRdb to 2022 to 2024). Antigens of these TCRs are unknown. The ViraFEST assay stimulated PBMC with viral peptide pools and then used TCR sequencing to identify antigen-specific CD4+ T cell clonotypes by expansion. After approximately 11 days of culture, CD4+ T cells were isolated with the EasySep CD4+ T cell isolation kit. Each participant received two doses of an mRNA SARS-CoV-2 vaccine, either BNT162b2 or mRNA-1273. Library preparation was by the immunoSEQ multiplex PCR assay. The table was pulled from immuneACCESS by TCRdb, which kept in-frame rearrangements only. Such tables lose some clones; where checked, under half of the loss comes from unresolved V genes, and the rest has no known cause. This sample has about 50,000 clones in its table, and about 70% of those were observed once. The ten largest clones capture approximately 16% of the sample.

Specimen: CD4+ T cells from PBMCs cultured with HCoV-OC43 spike peptides, collected after COVID-19 vaccination. The cell subset or site label for this specimen denotes: HCoV-OC43 spike overlapping peptide pool stimulation. The receptors come from a human donor who received a COVID-19 vaccine.

The chain recombines TRBV24-1 with TRBJ2-1; 9 bases are shared with TRBD2. CDR1 is KGHDR, CDR2 SFDVKD, per germline. The CDR3 spans 12 residues. V lost 7 bases to trimming and J lost 15 bases; unmatched junction nucleotides: 9. The CDR3 coding sequence is TGTGCCACCAGCGTTAGCGGGGGCCCCACGTTCTTC. Protein: CATSVSGGPTFF.

There are a few counts of this clone. The gene calls are TRBV5-4 and TRBJ1-6, with D uncertain. Deletions cut 0 bases from V and 10 bases from J, with 5 bases between. CDR1 and CDR2 (germline): SGHNT, YYREEE (reference sequence). The CDR3 consists of 12 residues. Here the CDR3 DNA reads TGTGCCAGCAGCTTGGATGCCTCACCCCTCCACTTT. Protein sequence: CASSLDASPLHF.

V gene TRBV5-1 combines with J gene TRBJ1-1, with 8 bases identical to TRBD1. Germline values: CDR1 SGHRS, CDR2 YFSETQ. CDR3 size: 14 residues. V lost 2 bases and J lost 5; bases outside the gene matches: 5. The CDR3 DNA is TGCGCCAGCAGCTTTACAGGGGGGATGACTGAAGCTTTCTTT. This codes for CASSFTGGMTEAFF.

The V call is TRBV11-2, the J call TRBJ2-1, with 11 bases identical to TRBD2. The CDR3 is 16 residues long. Germline lookup yields CDR1 SGHAT and CDR2 FQNNGV. J lost 4 bases, V lost 5 bases, and 7 bases had no gene match. The CDR3 loop is CASSLSGRALYNEQFF. Here the CDR3 DNA reads TGTGCCAGCAGCCTTAGCGGGAGGGCCCTATACAATGAGCAGTTCTTC.

This clone was picked up one time. The rearrangement uses TRBV7-2 and TRBJ2-3; TRBD2 might be the D (6 bases). Per the germline V gene, CDR1 is SGHTA and CDR2 is FQGNSA. CDR3 size: 15 residues. V was trimmed by 5 bases and J by 2 bases, leaving 14 bases between them. The CDR3 nucleotides read TGTGCCAGCAGCGTACTAGCTCTATACACAGATACGCAGTATTTT. The encoded protein is CASSVLALYTDTQYF. Together with reference TRBV7-2 and TRBJ2-3, the CDR3 gives the full variable domain: GAGVSQSPSNKVTEKGKDVELRCDPISGHTALYWYRQSLGQGLEFLIYFQGNSAPDKSGLPSDRFSAERTGGSVSTLTIQRTQQEDSAVYLCASSVLALYTDTQYFGPGTRLTVL.

The chain employs TRBV6-6 and TRBJ2-1; D is unresolved. Trimming took 5 bases from V and 9 from J, leaving 11 bases between them. The CDR3 has 12 residues. Germline V CDR1 and CDR2: MNHNY, SVGAGI (reference sequence). DNA for the CDR3: TGTGCCAGCAGTGCCTTCGACGGTGAGCAGTTCTTC. Its protein product is CASSAFDGEQFF.

This clone has a handful of counts. The rearrangement uses TRBV5-4 and TRBJ1-6, with 8 bases lining up with TRBD1. In germline, CDR1 is SGHNT, CDR2 YYREEE (reference sequence). This CDR3 spans 13 amino acids. Germline trimming cut 9 bases from V and 8 bases from J; bases unmatched to any gene: 7. The CDR3 DNA sequence: TGTGCCACTTCACAGGGGGGTGATTCACCCCTCCACTTT. Translating gives CATSQGGDSPLHF. The whole variable domain, remainder taken from reference TRBV5-4 and TRBJ1-6, is ETGVTQSPTHLIKTRGQQVTLRCSSQSGHNTVSWYQQALGQGPQFIFQYYREEENGRGNFPPRFSGLQFPNYSSELNVNALELDDSALYLCATSQGGDSPLHFGNGTRLTVT.

This clone has only a few counts. This chain uses TRBV6-1 with TRBJ2-1; 12 bases are a match to TRBD2. V was pared by 2 bases and J by 12 bases, with 8 bases of the junction left unmatched. CDR1 is MNHNS, CDR2 SASEGT, per germline. The length of the CDR3 is 15 residues. In DNA form, the CDR3 reads TGTGCCAGCAGTGAACCTCTTACTAGCGGGGGGCTGCAGTTCTTC. Its translation is CASSEPLTSGGLQFF.